This T cell receptor (beta chain) is from a study of blood T cell repertoires in COVID-19. The germline gives CDR1 MNHEY, CDR2 SVGEGT. V dropped 2 bases and J dropped 4; count of bases not matched to a gene: 3. This CDR3 is built from 14 residues. Some clones are missing from TCRdb's copy, which holds only in-frame ones; the method was immunoSEQ multiplex PCR. The table shows some 220,000 clones, with approximately 80% occurring only once. Sequencing input: peripheral blood. The receptor comes from a human donor in a cohort sampled during active COVID-19. V is TRBV6-2 or TRBV6-3 and J is TRBJ1-1; 8 bases match TRBD1. CDR3 bases: TGTGCCAGCAGTTACCGGACAGGGAGCACTGAAGCTTTCTTT. It yields the protein CASSYRTGSTEAFF.